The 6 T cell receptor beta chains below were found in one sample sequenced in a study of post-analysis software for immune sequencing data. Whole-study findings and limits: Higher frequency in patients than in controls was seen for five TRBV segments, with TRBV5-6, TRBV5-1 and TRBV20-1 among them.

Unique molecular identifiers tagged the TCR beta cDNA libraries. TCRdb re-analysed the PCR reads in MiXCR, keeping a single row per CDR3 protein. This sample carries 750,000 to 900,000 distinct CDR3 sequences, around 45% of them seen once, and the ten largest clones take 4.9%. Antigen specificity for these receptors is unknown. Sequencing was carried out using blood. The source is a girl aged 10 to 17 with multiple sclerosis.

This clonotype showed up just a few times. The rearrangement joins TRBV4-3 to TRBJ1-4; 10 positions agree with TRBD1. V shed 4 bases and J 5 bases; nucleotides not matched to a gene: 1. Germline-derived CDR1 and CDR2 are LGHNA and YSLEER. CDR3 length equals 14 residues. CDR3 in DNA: TGCGCCAGCAGCCGGGGACAGGGGAATGAAAAACTGTTTTTT. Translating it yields CASSRGQGNEKLFF.

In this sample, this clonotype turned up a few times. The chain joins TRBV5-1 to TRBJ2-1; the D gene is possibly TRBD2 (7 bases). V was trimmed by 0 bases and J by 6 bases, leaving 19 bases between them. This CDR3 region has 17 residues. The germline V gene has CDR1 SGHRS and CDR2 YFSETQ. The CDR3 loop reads CASSLGAVGGGANEQFF. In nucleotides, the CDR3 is TGCGCCAGCAGCTTGGGGGCAGTTGGTGGGGGGGCCAATGAGCAGTTCTTC.

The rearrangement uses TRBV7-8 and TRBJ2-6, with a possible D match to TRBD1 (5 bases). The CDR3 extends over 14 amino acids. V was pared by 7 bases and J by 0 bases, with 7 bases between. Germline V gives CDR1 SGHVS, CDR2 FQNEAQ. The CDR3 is CASKGFSGANVLTF. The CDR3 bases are TGTGCCAGCAAGGGGTTCTCTGGGGCCAACGTCCTGACTTTC.

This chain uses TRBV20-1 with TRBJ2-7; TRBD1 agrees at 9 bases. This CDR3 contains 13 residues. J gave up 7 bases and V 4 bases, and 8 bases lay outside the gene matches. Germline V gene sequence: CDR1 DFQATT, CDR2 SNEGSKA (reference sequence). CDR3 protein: CSANPGQGGEQYF. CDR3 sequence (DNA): TGCAGTGCTAACCCGGGACAGGGCGGGGAGCAGTACTTC.

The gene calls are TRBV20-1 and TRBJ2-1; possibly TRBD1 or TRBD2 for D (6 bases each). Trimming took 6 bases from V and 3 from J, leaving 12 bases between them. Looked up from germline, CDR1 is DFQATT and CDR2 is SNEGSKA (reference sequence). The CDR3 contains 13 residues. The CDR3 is CSAGGLVYNEQFF. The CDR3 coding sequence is TGCAGTGCAGGGGGACTTGTCTACAATGAGCAGTTCTTC.

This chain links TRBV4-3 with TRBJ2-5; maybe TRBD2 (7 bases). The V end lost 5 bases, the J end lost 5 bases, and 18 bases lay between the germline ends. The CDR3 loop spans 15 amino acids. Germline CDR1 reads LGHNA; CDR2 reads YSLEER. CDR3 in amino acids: CASSTLSGGAETQYF. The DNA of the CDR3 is TGCGCCAGCAGCACCCTGTCGGGGGGCGCGGAGACCCAGTACTTC.